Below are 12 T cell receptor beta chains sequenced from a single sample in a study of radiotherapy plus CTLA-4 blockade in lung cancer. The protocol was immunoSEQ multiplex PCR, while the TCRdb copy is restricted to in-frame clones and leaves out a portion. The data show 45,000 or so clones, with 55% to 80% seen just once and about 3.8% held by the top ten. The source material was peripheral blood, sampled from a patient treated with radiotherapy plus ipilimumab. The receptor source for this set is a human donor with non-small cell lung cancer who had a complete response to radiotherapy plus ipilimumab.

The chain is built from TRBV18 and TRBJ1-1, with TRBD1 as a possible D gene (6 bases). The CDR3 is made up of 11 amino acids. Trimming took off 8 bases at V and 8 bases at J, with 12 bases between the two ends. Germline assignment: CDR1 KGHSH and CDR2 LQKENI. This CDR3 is CASQDSWEAFF. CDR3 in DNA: TGTGCCAGCCAGGACAGTTGGGAAGCTTTCTTT.

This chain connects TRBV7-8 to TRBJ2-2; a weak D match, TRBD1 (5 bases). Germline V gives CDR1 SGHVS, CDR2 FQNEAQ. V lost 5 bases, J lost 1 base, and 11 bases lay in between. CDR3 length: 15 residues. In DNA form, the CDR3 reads TGTGCCAGCAGCCCGACCGACAGGAACACCGGGGAGCTGTTTTTT. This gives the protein CASSPTDRNTGELFF. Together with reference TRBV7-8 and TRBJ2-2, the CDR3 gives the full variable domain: GAGVSQSPRYKVAKRGQDVALRCDPISGHVSLFWYQQALGQGPEFLTYFQNEAQLDKSGLPSDRFFAERPEGSVSTLKIQRTQQEDSAVYLCASSPTDRNTGELFFGEGSRLTVL.

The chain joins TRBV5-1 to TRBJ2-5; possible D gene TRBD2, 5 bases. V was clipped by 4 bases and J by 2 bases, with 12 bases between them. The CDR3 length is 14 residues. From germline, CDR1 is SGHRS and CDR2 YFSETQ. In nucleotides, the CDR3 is TGCGCCAGCAGCACGGACGGACTGCAAGAGACCCAGTACTTC. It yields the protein CASSTDGLQETQYF.

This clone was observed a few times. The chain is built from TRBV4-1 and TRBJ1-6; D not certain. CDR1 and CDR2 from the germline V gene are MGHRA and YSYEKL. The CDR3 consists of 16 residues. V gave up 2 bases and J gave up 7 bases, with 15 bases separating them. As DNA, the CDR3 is TGCGCCAGCAGCCAACCCGGACGGGGAACCAATTCACCCCTCCACTTT. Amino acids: CASSQPGRGTNSPLHF.

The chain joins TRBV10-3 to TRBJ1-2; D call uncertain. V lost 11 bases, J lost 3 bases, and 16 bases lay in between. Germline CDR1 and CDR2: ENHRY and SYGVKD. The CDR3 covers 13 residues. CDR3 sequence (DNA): TGTGCCGCATCAAGCACCGGGGACTATGGCTACACCTTC. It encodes CAASSTGDYGYTF.

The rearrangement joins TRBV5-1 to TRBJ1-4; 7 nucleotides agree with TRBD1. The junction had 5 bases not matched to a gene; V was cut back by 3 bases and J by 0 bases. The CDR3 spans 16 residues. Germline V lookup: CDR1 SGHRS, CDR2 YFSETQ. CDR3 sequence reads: CASSSGTAATNEKLFF. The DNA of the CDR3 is TGCGCCAGCAGCTCGGGGACAGCTGCAACTAATGAAAAACTGTTTTTT.

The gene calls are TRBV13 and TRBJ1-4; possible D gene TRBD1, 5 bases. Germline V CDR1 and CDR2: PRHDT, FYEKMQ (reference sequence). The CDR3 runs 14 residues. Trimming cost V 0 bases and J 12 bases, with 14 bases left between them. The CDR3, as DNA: TGTGCCAGCAGCTTAGGCCAACGGGGGTCCCAACTGTTTTTT. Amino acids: CASSLGQRGSQLFF.

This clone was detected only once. The CDR3 loop is CASSLSRVSTYEQYF. The CDR3, as DNA: TGTGCCAGCAGCTTGAGCAGGGTCTCCACCTACGAGCAGTACTTC. V usage is TRBV7-2 and J usage is TRBJ2-7; possible D gene TRBD1, 5 bases. The V gene lost 3 bases and the J gene lost 2 bases, with 14 bases spanning the gap. Per the germline V gene, CDR1 is SGHTA and CDR2 is FQGNSA. This CDR3 region has 15 residues.

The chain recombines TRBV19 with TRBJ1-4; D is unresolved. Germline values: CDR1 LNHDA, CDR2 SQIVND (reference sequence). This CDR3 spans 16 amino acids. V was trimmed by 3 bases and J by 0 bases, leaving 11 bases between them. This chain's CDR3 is CASSIAGYATNEKLFF. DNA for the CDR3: TGTGCCAGTAGTATTGCAGGTTATGCAACTAATGAAAAACTGTTTTTT.

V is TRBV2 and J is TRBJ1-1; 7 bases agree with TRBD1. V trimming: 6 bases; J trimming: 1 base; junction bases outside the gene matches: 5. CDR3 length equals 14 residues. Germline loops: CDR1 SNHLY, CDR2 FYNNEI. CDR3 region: CASSSTGWNTEAFF. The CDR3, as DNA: TGTGCCAGCAGCTCGACAGGGTGGAACACTGAAGCTTTCTTT.

In DNA form, the CDR3 reads TGTGCCTGGAGTGTGAGGTTGGAGACCCAGTACTTC. Protein product: CAWSVRLETQYF. V gene TRBV30 combines with J gene TRBJ2-5; no clear D. Looked up from germline, CDR1 is GTSNPN and CDR2 is SVGIG (reference sequence). Trimming pared 0 bases from V and 5 bases from J, leaving 7 bases between. This CDR3 region has 12 residues.

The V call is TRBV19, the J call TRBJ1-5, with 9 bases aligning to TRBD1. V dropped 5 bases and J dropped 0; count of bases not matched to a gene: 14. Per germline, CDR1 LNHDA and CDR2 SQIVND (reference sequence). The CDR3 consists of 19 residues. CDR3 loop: CASSATDRGAFNSNQPQHF. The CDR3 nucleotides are TGTGCCAGTAGTGCCACTGACAGGGGGGCATTTAATAGCAATCAGCCCCAGCATTTT.